One sample yielded the 19 T cell receptor beta chains listed below, sequenced in a study of T cells in Graves' hyperthyroidism and ophthalmopathy. TCR beta CDR3 region amplification was performed from RNA transcripts. When the TCR CDR3 underwent first-round RT-PCR, the HTBI primer set was used. TCRdb re-derived calls from the multiplex PCR reads in MiXCR, one entry per CDR3 protein. The repertoire has more than 650,000 distinct CDR3 sequences, 12% to 15% of them found once; the top ten carry approximately 10%. The sequencing input was blood. The receptors stem from a woman between 18 and 30 years old with Graves' hyperthyroidism.

This clonotype was found many times. The chain carries TRBV7-2 and TRBJ2-3; 7 bases are a match to TRBD2. V was clipped by 5 bases and J by 3 bases; unmatched bases: 8. CDR3 size: 15 residues. Germline V gene lookup returns CDR1 SGHTA and CDR2 FQGNSA. The CDR3 loop is CASSVVGGSTDTQYF. DNA for the CDR3: TGTGCCAGCAGCGTGGTAGGCGGGAGTACAGATACGCAGTATTTT.

The chain combines TRBV29-1 with TRBJ1-2, with 7 bases aligning to TRBD1. Germline V gives CDR1 SQVTM, CDR2 ANQGSEA. Losses at the gene ends were 7 bases for V and 3 bases for J; bases not matched to a gene: 8. This CDR3 contains 13 residues. The CDR3 nucleotides read TGCAGCGCACAGGGGTCCCGGGACTATGGCTACACCTTC. Translating gives CSAQGSRDYGYTF.

This clonotype appeared a few times. CDR3 protein: CASSLAGLGMSSYEQYF. DNA of the CDR3: TGTGCCAGCAGCTTAGCCGGGTTAGGCATGAGCTCCTACGAGCAGTACTTC. This chain links TRBV7-2 with TRBJ2-7; D is unclear. This CDR3 contains 17 residues. From germline, CDR1 is SGHTA and CDR2 FQGNSA. Deletions cut 0 bases from V and 0 bases from J, with 15 bases between.

This clonotype was recorded a few times. This chain connects TRBV5-1 to TRBJ2-7; weak D call: TRBD2 (5 bases). The germline V gene encodes CDR1 SGHRS and CDR2 YFSETQ. The germline V and J ends were trimmed by 0 bases and 0 bases, with 10 bases remaining between them. This CDR3 is built from 15 residues. The CDR3 nucleotides are TGCGCCAGCAGCTTGGCCGCGGGCCTCTCCTACGAGCAGTACTTC. Translated: CASSLAAGLSYEQYF.

The chain is built from TRBV7-2 and TRBJ2-1; TRBD2 aligns across 10 bases. Germline assignment: CDR1 SGHTA and CDR2 FQGNSA. The junction had 8 bases not matched to a gene; V was cut back by 5 bases and J by 4 bases. The CDR3 has 16 residues. The CDR3 nucleotides read TGTGCCAGCAGCCCCCTCGGGACTAGCGATTACAATGAGCAGTTCTTC. This gives the protein CASSPLGTSDYNEQFF. Variable domain in full (rest from reference TRBV7-2 and TRBJ2-1): GAGVSQSPSNKVTEKGKDVELRCDPISGHTALYWYRQSLGQGLEFLIYFQGNSAPDKSGLPSDRFSAERTGGSVSTLTIQRTQQEDSAVYLCASSPLGTSDYNEQFFGPGTRLTVL.

This clonotype was recorded at least ten times. This sequence joins TRBV20-1 and TRBJ2-2; 8 positions match TRBD2. This CDR3 contains 15 residues. The germline CDR1 and CDR2 sequences are DFQATT and SNEGSKA (reference sequence). Trimming at V came to 5 bases and at J to 1 base, leaving 6 bases not matched to a gene. CDR3 sequence: CSAGASGRNTGELFF. CDR3 bases: TGCAGTGCTGGAGCGAGCGGGAGGAACACCGGGGAGCTGTTTTTT.

The chain carries TRBV20-1 and TRBJ2-6; no definite D call. Germline V gives CDR1 DFQATT, CDR2 SNEGSKA (reference sequence). Trimming pared 0 bases from V and 4 bases from J, leaving 7 bases between. This CDR3 is 14 amino acids long. The chain's CDR3 is CSARDISGANVLTF. As DNA, the CDR3 is TGCAGTGCTAGAGATATCTCCGGGGCCAACGTCCTGACTTTC.

As concerns this clonotype: A much larger clonotype is one base distant, so this may be a read error. V and J are TRBV18 and TRBJ2-1; a possible D gene is TRBD1 (6 bases). Germline-derived CDR1 and CDR2 are KGHSH and LQKENI. This CDR3 has 16 amino acids. CDR3 protein: CANSPPRQGKYNEQFF. The DNA for the CDR3 is TGTGCCAACTCACCACCCCGTCAGGGGAAATACAATGAGCAGTTCTTC.

This clonotype was seen repeatedly, ten times or more. CDR3 residues: CSARRTGLTDTQYF. The CDR3 DNA follows: TGCAGTGCTAGGCGGACAGGGCTCACAGATACGCAGTATTTT. This rearrangement joins TRBV20-1 to TRBJ2-3, with 8 bases that match TRBD1. CDR3 size: 14 residues. V trimming: 3 bases; J trimming: 2 bases; junction bases outside the gene matches: 4. Germline V gene data show CDR1 as DFQATT and CDR2 as SNEGSKA (reference sequence).

V and J are TRBV20-1 and TRBJ1-1; possibly TRBD1 for D (5 bases). Trimming took 1 base from V and 7 from J, leaving 13 bases between them. This CDR3 has 13 amino acids. Germline V gene sequence: CDR1 DFQATT, CDR2 SNEGSKA (reference sequence). CDR3 protein: CSARVRDRSEAFF. CDR3 in DNA: TGCAGTGCTAGAGTTCGGGACCGAAGTGAAGCTTTCTTT.

This clonotype was seen just once. One end of the junction fails to match germline, which may point to a read error. This chain joins TRBV30 and TRBJ2-5; D might be TRBD1 (6 bases). There are 15 residues in the CDR3. Germline V lookup: CDR1 GTSNPN, CDR2 SVGIG (reference sequence). As DNA, the CDR3 is TGTGCCTGGAGTGTGGGACAAATACCCCAAGAGGCCCAGTACTTC. The encoded protein is CAWSVGQIPQEAQYF.

The chain joins TRBV7-6 to TRBJ2-2; no definite D call. Trimming took 4 bases from V and 7 from J, leaving 7 bases between them. CDR3 size: 12 residues. Germline V lookup: CDR1 SGHVS, CDR2 FNYEAQ. The DNA for the CDR3 is TGTGCCAGCAGCTACGTAGGCGGGGAGCTGTTTTTT. Its protein product is CASSYVGGELFF.

This clonotype was seen ten or more times. The chain recombines TRBV7-9 with TRBJ2-1, with D unclear. V was cut by 1 base and J by 4 bases, with 11 bases left in between. The germline V gene has CDR1 SEHNR and CDR2 FQNEAQ (reference sequence). The CDR3 has 15 residues. CDR3 coding DNA: TGTGCCAGCAGCTTAGACCGGGCACCTTACAATGAGCAGTTCTTC. It translates to CASSLDRAPYNEQFF.

This clonotype was detected ten times or more. The chain has TRBV28 and TRBJ2-1, with D tentatively TRBD2 (5 bases). Germline CDR1 and CDR2: MDHEN and SYDVKM. V lost 4 bases to trimming and J lost 3 bases, with 10 bases between them. The CDR3 is 14 amino acids. Here the CDR3 reads CASSSRSVYNEQFF. The CDR3 nucleotides are TGTGCCAGCAGTTCTCGTAGCGTCTACAATGAGCAGTTCTTC.

The chain uses TRBV6-1 and TRBJ1-4, with D maybe TRBD1 (5 bases). Germline V CDR1 and CDR2: MNHNS, SASEGT. The CDR3 has 14 amino acids. V was clipped by 7 bases and J by 7 bases, with 16 bases between them. CDR3 sequence reads: CASMEQGLSEKLFF. The CDR3 nucleotides are TGTGCCAGCATGGAGCAGGGTCTTTCTGAAAAACTGTTTTTT.

The chain links TRBV12-3 or TRBV12-4 to TRBJ2-7, with a weak D call TRBD1 (5 bases). V lost 5 bases and J lost 1, with 18 bases in between. The CDR3 loop spans 16 amino acids. Here the CDR3 DNA reads TGTGCCAGCAGTCATTTAACTATAAGGGGATCCTACGAGCAGTACTTC. This gives the protein CASSHLTIRGSYEQYF.

The chain employs TRBV2 and TRBJ2-5, with D possibly matching TRBD2 (5 bases). The CDR3 spans 17 residues. The V end lost 2 bases, the J end lost 5 bases, and 21 bases lay between the germline ends. CDR1 and CDR2 from the germline V gene are SNHLY and FYNNEI. The CDR3 is CASSERGPQVRGETQYF. The CDR3 DNA is TGTGCCAGCAGTGAAAGAGGCCCCCAGGTTCGGGGTGAGACCCAGTACTTC.

This chain uses TRBV19 with TRBJ1-1, with 7 bases that match TRBD1. The CDR3 is 14 residues long. The germline gives CDR1 LNHDA, CDR2 SQIVND (reference sequence). The ends lost 5 bases at V and 5 bases at J; junction bases unmatched: 8. CDR3: CASSPGGEETEAFF. For the CDR3, the DNA is TGTGCCAGTAGTCCAGGGGGGGAGGAGACTGAAGCTTTCTTT.

This clonotype was recorded many times. The rearrangement links TRBV12-3 or TRBV12-4 to TRBJ1-1; a possible D gene is TRBD1 (6 bases). Trimming removed 6 bases from V and 0 bases from J, with 14 bases in between. CDR3 length: 15 amino acids. The CDR3 DNA reads as TGTGCCAGCAGACCCCCAGGACAGATGAACACTGAAGCTTTCTTT. Its protein product is CASRPPGQMNTEAFF.